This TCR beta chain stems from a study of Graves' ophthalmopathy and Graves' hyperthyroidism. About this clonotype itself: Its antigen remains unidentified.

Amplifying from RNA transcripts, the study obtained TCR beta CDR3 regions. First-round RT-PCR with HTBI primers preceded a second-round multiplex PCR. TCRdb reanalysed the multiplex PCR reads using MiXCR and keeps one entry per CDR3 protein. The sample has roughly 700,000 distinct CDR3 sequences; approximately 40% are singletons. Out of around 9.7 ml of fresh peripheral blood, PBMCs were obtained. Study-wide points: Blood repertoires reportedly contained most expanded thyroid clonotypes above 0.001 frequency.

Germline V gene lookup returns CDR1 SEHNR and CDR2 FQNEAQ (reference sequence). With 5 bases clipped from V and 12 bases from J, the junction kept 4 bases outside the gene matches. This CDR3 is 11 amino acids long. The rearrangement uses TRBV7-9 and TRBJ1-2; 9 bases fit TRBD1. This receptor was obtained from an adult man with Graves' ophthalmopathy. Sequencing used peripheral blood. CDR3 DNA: TGTGCCAGCAGCACCACAGGGGGCAACACCTTC. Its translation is CASSTTGGNTF.